Included here is one TCR beta chain sequence, with context. The antigen it binds to is not known. Qualities for individual bases were not recorded, and no much larger clone is one base off. The data belong to a study of human T cells and chemical hapten exposure (dated by TCRdb to 2020 to 2022). Concerning the study at large: The libraries were sequenced as a pool, and the TCR yield per sample differed mostly because of small variations in library volumes within the pool. In alopecia patients, the study followed how the peripheral blood TCR repertoire changed in vivo over primary and secondary sensitization to diphenylcyclopropenone (DPC), a hapten. For every blood RNA sample, sequencing covered both the TCR alpha and TCR beta chains.

The time point label on this specimen signifies: healthy volunteer bleed at 2 weeks. Total RNA was extracted from unfractionated whole blood collected in Tempus Blood RNA tubes. Five healthy volunteers served as TCR sequencing controls and were bled at day 0, 2 weeks and 6 weeks. Receptor libraries were prepared by RACE. TCRdb shows the sequencer as NextSeq 500. Library preparation attached unique molecular identifiers to individual cDNA molecules for quantitative, reproducible TCR counting. In the source study's methods: Samples had a median of roughly 99,000 TCRs, with a range from roughly 20,000 to 700,000. The Decombinator software suite was used to annotate V, J and CDR3 in the TCR reads. For the PS versus PT1 abundance plots, all samples were subsampled to the same number of TCRs (28,000). TCRs were defined as expanded if absent before sensitization and observed at least eight times at the 2-week time point. TCRdb trimmed the raw reads at Q25, called clones with MiXCR and kept productive beta chains. CDR3 protein sequences are deduplicated, and each keeps its most common genes and DNA. The V and J calls follow TCRdb's processing rather than the paper's. This sample lists about 130,000 distinct CDR3 sequences; approximately 10% were detected once. Jointly, the top ten make up 1.5% to 2% of the sample.

Looking up the germline V gene yields CDR1 SQVTM and CDR2 ANQGSEA. Inclusive of the bounding cysteine and phenylalanine, the CDR3 is 12 residues long. CDR3 DNA only is kept here, 36 bases in frame from base 1. V lost 4 bases and J lost 4 bases; the stretch between them is 10 bases long. The paper as a whole reports these results and caveats: DPC sensitization did not change the number of TCRs with a frequency above 1 in 1000, and there was no evidence of changes in global repertoire structure. Repeated subsampling changed both the strength of the expansion versus patch-test correlation and the threshold at which the correlation became significant.

The sequence derives from a male donor in good health. Some clones in this sample may be carry-over from other donors' samples. What was sequenced was whole blood. Recombination linked TRBV29-1 to TRBJ1-2; a tentative D match to TRBD1 spans 5 bases. Here is the DNA: TGCAGCGTTGTGACAGCAGCCTATGGCTACACCTTC. It translates to CSVVTAAYGYTF. The entire variable domain, with the stretches around the CDR3 drawn from the reference TRBV29-1 and TRBJ1-2 proteins, is SAVISQKPSRDICQRGTSLTIQCQVDSQVTMMFWYRQQPGQSLTLIATANQGSEATYESGFVIDKFPISRPNLTFSTLTVSNMSPEDSSIYLCSVVTAAYGYTFGSGTRLTVV.